This is a list of T cell receptor beta chains from one sample in a study of blood T cell repertoires in COVID-19. The data were produced by immunoSEQ multiplex PCR, yet TCRdb's version contains in-frame clones alone and is incomplete. The sample carries roughly 250,000 clones, approximately 78% recorded once. Sequencing input: peripheral blood. The receptors here all came from a woman aged 55 to 70 with active or convalescent COVID-19. Both conserved end residues are part of each CDR3. The order of the fields is clone size, D gene, V gene, J gene, CDR3 protein, CDR3 DNA. D genes are given only for firm matches. Clone sizes are given selectively: once, few, many, or a class where the clone is expanded.

-	TRBD1	TRBV5-8	TRBJ1-2	CASSPFRTGGYTF	TGTGCCAGCAGCCCTTTTCGGACAGGTGGCTACACCTTC
-	TRBD2	TRBV4-1	TRBJ2-5	CASSRTSGGSGQETQYF	TGCGCCAGCAGCCGGACTAGCGGGGGATCTGGACAAGAGACCCAGTACTTC
-	-	TRBV7-3	TRBJ2-7	CASSPLSSLSYEQYF	TGTGCCAGCAGCCCGCTGTCAAGCCTTTCCTACGAGCAGTACTTC
-	TRBD1	TRBV18	TRBJ2-5	CASAPGQDQETQYF	TGTGCCAGCGCCCCCGGACAGGACCAAGAGACCCAGTACTTC
-	-	TRBV19	TRBJ1-5	CASSIGAPQNQPQHF	TGTGCCAGTAGTATAGGGGCCCCCCAAAATCAGCCCCAGCATTTT
-	-	TRBV7-2	TRBJ1-3	CASSSEAGGGNTIYF	TGTGCCAGCAGCTCAGAGGCGGGGGGGGGAAACACCATATATTTT
-	TRBD1	TRBV2	TRBJ1-2	CASRGTGGNYGYTF	TGTGCCAGCAGGGGGACAGGGGGTAACTATGGCTACACCTTC
-	-	TRBV29-1	TRBJ1-1	CSVKSRTTEAFF	TGCAGCGTTAAGAGCAGGACAACTGAAGCTTTCTTT
-	-	TRBV18	TRBJ1-6	CASSPRLDLGGGGSYNSPLHF	TGTGCCAGCTCACCTCGGCTCGATCTGGGCGGGGGAGGCTCCTATAATTCACCCCTCCACTTT
-	-	TRBV7-2	TRBJ2-7	CASSLGASRTYEQYF	TGTGCCAGCAGCTTAGGGGCCAGCCGGACCTACGAGCAGTACTTC
-	TRBD2	TRBV19	TRBJ2-7	CASSMAGGSYEQYF	TGTGCCAGTAGTATGGCCGGGGGGTCCTACGAGCAGTACTTC
-	-	TRBV10-3	TRBJ2-7	CATLEKGGGSVYEQYF	TGTGCCACCCTCGAGAAGGGAGGGGGAAGCGTCTACGAGCAGTACTTC
-	-	TRBV6-5	TRBJ2-2	CASSYSRDTGELFF	TGTGCCAGCAGTTACTCGAGGGACACCGGGGAGCTGTTTTTT
-	TRBD2	TRBV18	TRBJ2-2	CASSPTQRGSGELFF	TGTGCCAGCTCCCCAACCCAGCGGGGGTCCGGGGAGCTGTTTTTT
-	-	TRBV4-3	TRBJ2-7	CASSSPMTGYEQYF	TGCGCCAGCAGCTCTCCGATGACAGGCTACGAGCAGTACTTC
-	TRBD1	TRBV19	TRBJ1-5	CASSNDRDYQPQHF	TGTGCCAGTAGTAACGACAGGGATTATCAGCCCCAGCATTTT
-	-	TRBV7-9	TRBJ2-5	CASSPTGGQGETQYF	TGTGCCAGCAGCCCCACGGGGGGCCAAGGGGAGACCCAGTACTTC
once	TRBD2	TRBV2	TRBJ2-5	CASSRLAGGETQYF	TGTGCCAGCAGTCGTCTCGCGGGAGGGGAGACCCAGTACTTC
-	-	TRBV28	TRBJ1-2	CASSLRGAYGYTF	TGTGCCAGCAGTTTACGGGGGGCTTATGGCTACACCTTC
once	-	TRBV6-6	TRBJ1-2	CASSPGQLYGYTF	TGTGCCAGCAGCCCCGGACAGCTCTATGGCTACACCTTC
-	-	TRBV6-5	TRBJ2-5	CASRPFFSRTQYF	TGTGCCAGCAGACCCTTTTTTAGTCGGACCCAGTACTTC
once	-	TRBV5-1	TRBJ2-2	CASSLSDTDTGELFF	TGCGCCAGCAGCCTGAGTGACACTGACACCGGGGAGCTGTTTTTT
-	-	TRBV7-6	TRBJ2-3	CASSLVKYGVFTDTQYF	TGTGCCAGCAGCTTAGTAAAATACGGGGTCTTCACAGATACGCAGTATTTT
-	TRBD2	TRBV6-8	TRBJ2-1	CASFAGGPTYNEQFF	TGTGCCAGCTTTGCGGGGGGTCCTACCTACAATGAGCAGTTCTTC
-	-	TRBV5-1	TRBJ2-7	CASSLAPGDYEQYF	TGCGCCAGCAGCTTGGCTCCGGGAGACTACGAGCAGTACTTC
-	TRBD2	TRBV6-5	TRBJ2-7	CASRRGSYEQYF	TGTGCCAGCAGGCGGGGGTCCTACGAGCAGTACTTC